This T cell receptor beta chain was captured in a study of beta chain features in type 1 diabetes. Points from the study as a whole: For Type 1 diabetes patients, all four CD4+ subsets carried TCRB CDR3s that were moderately but significantly shorter. A potential PCR bias toward shorter templates would be equal in patient and control samples.

Between the trimmed V and J ends, which lost 0 bases and 0 bases, there was a span of 12 bases. CDR1 is LNHNV, CDR2 YYDKDF, per germline (reference sequence). This CDR3 has 17 amino acids. In the case of this clone: Its antigen is currently unknown.

The authors took one heparinised blood draw, averaging roughly 120 mL, from each donor. Each of the CD4+ naive, central memory, regulatory and stem cell-like memory populations was sorted via CD45RO/CCR7/CD25/CD127/CD95/CD27. Sequencing targeted expressed TCRB transcripts, as all isolated RNA had been reverse transcribed. Profiling relied on immunoSEQ multiplex PCR, and the TCRdb table lists in-frame clones only, not all of them. This repertoire shows roughly 240,000 clones, around 25% found once; its top ten account for about 0.012%. Sequencing used naive CD4+ T cells from blood. The source of this sequence is a woman in her twenties or thirties with type 1 diabetes. The V call is TRBV15, the J call TRBJ1-5, with D unclear. CDR3 nucleotides: TGTGCCACCAGCAGAGAATATTGGCTGAATAGCAATCAGCCCCAGCATTTT. It translates to CATSREYWLNSNQPQHF.